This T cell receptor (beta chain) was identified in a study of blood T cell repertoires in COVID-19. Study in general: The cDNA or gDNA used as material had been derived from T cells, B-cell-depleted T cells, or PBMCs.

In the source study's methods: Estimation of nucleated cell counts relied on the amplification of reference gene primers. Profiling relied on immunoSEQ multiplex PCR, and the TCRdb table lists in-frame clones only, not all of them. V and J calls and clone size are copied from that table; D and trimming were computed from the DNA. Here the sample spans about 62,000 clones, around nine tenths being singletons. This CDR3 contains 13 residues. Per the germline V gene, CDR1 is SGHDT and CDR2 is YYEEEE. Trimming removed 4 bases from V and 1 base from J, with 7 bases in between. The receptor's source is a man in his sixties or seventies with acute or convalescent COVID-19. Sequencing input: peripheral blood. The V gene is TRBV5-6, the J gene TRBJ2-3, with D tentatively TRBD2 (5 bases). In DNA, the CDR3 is TGTGCCAGCAGCAGGCGGGGCACAGATACGCAGTATTTT. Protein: CASSRRGTDTQYF. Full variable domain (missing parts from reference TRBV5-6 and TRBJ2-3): DAGVTQSPTHLIKTRGQQVTLRCSPKSGHDTVSWYQQALGQGPQFIFQYYEEEERQRGNFPDRFSGHQFPNYSSELNVNALLLGDSALYLCASSRRGTDTQYFGPGTRLTVL.